What follows is one TCR beta chain and its context. No antigen is known for it. The sample originates from a study of CD8+ T cells in alopecia areata. Study outcomes and limitations: Tofacitinib significantly reduced both scalp clonality and expanded CD8+ clones among the top 100. Normal scalp showed lower clonality than lesional scalp, especially alopecia totalis/universalis.

Investigators isolated RNA and reverse transcribed it into cDNA to act as the sequencing template. Repertoires were generated with immunoSEQ multiplex PCR, while TCRdb's copy carries only in-frame clones and drops some. The repertoire has roughly 200,000 clones, approximately 53% of them found once; the top ten carry 11%. Treatment reported: oral pan-JAK inhibitor, 5-10 mg twice daily. Looked up from germline, CDR1 is SGHDN and CDR2 is FVKESK. Trimming took off 3 bases at V and 3 bases at J, with 11 bases between the two ends. The CDR3 consists of 14 residues. The specimen comprised CD8+ T cells sorted from blood, sampled at week 24, from a patient treated with tofacitinib. The source of this sequence is a human donor with alopecia areata. The J gene is TRBJ1-1, the V gene TRBV14; D might be TRBD1 (6 bases). The chain's CDR3 is CASSHAGQYTEAFF. In DNA, the CDR3 is TGTGCCAGCAGCCACGCCGGACAGTACACTGAAGCTTTCTTT.